The next 20 T cell receptor beta chains were all read from a single sample in a study of T cells expressing NK-cell markers. TCRdb reprocessed the 5' RACE reads and keeps a single row for each CDR3 protein, giving no DNA. The ten most abundant clones cover approximately 7% of a sample with about 450,000 distinct CDR3 sequences. The sequencing input was blood T cells: a sorted CD56 or NKG2C T cell subset, CD4+ or CD8+ T cells, or bulk PBMC T cells (not recorded which). The receptors shown here come from a woman aged 18-70 years in good health.

The chain employs TRBV7-2 and TRBJ1-6; with no DNA, the TCRdb D assignment of TRBD1 cannot be verified. The CDR3 length is 14 residues. Germline values: CDR1 SGHTA, CDR2 FQGNSA. CDR3 amino acids: CASSLDGGNSPLHF.

The V call is TRBV6-2 or TRBV6-3, the J call TRBJ2-2; absent DNA, TCRdb's TRBD2 call cannot be checked. This CDR3 contains 17 residues. Germline CDR1 reads MNHEY; CDR2 reads SVGEGT. CDR3 region: CASSPGLAGSGTGELFF.

The rearrangement uses TRBV20-1 and TRBJ2-5; TCRdb names TRBD2, which stays unverified in the absence of DNA. Germline V gene lookup returns CDR1 DFQATT and CDR2 SNEGSKA (reference sequence). The CDR3 is 17 residues long. CDR3 amino acids: CSARDRRLAGYQETQYF.

J is TRBJ2-1 and V is TRBV9; no DNA is available, so the TRBD1 call from TCRdb remains unchecked. The CDR3 spans 11 residues. Germline CDR1 and CDR2: SGDLS and YYNGEE. The CDR3 reads CASSARYEQFF.

The genes are TRBV27 and TRBJ2-7; TCRdb returns TRBD1, unconfirmable since there is no DNA. This CDR3 is 14 amino acids long. The germline CDR1 and CDR2 sequences are MNHEY and SMNVEV (reference sequence). The CDR3 sequence: CASSLWTPPYEQYF.

V usage is TRBV7-9 and J usage is TRBJ2-2; TCRdb calls TRBD1, which cannot be checked without DNA. Germline V lookup: CDR1 SEHNR, CDR2 FQNEAQ (reference sequence). The CDR3 extends over 15 amino acids. The CDR3 loop is CASSLVQDYTGELFF.

The CDR3 sequence: CASSASGLAGPTQYF. The rearrangement joins TRBV9 to TRBJ2-3; no DNA is available, so the TRBD2 call from TCRdb remains unchecked. The CDR3 covers 15 residues. The germline CDR1 and CDR2 sequences are SGDLS and YYNGEE.

The rearrangement joins TRBV20-1 to TRBJ1-1. The CDR3 length is 12 residues. Germline V gene lookup returns CDR1 DFQATT and CDR2 SNEGSKA (reference sequence). The CDR3 loop is CSARRLNTEAFF.

The genes are TRBV5-1 and TRBJ2-2; TCRdb's D call of TRBD1 is untestable without DNA. CDR1 is SGHRS, CDR2 YFSETQ, per germline. This CDR3 is built from 14 residues. The CDR3 spells CASRERTDTGELFF.

This chain links TRBV24-1 with TRBJ2-7; checking the TCRdb D call of TRBD1 is not possible without DNA. CDR3 length: 13 residues. In germline, CDR1 is KGHDR, CDR2 SFDVKD. The CDR3 region is CATSVPGTYEQYF.

J is TRBJ2-3 and V is TRBV11-2; TCRdb outputs TRBD1, but without DNA this stays unchecked. Germline CDR1 SGHAT, CDR2 FQNNGV. CDR3 length equals 16 residues. The CDR3 sequence: CASRPGWAGGTDTQYF.

The chain has TRBV20-1 and TRBJ2-2; the D call of TRBD1 rests on TCRdb alone, since no DNA is present to check it. The CDR3 has 15 residues. Germline values: CDR1 DFQATT, CDR2 SNEGSKA (reference sequence). The CDR3 loop is CSAFPDRGYTGELFF.

CDR3 region: CSAAALREQFF. This sequence joins TRBV20-1 and TRBJ2-1; the D call from TCRdb, TRBD2, cannot be confirmed without DNA. This CDR3 comprises 11 residues. Germline-derived CDR1 and CDR2 are DFQATT and SNEGSKA (reference sequence).

The chain employs TRBV28 and TRBJ2-1; as DNA is missing, the TRBD1 call by TCRdb cannot be tested. The CDR3 spans 15 residues. Germline CDR1 is MDHEN and CDR2 is SYDVKM. CDR3 sequence: CASSLNRDRVNEQFF. The full variable domain, its missing parts supplied by reference TRBV28 and TRBJ2-1, is DVKVTQSSRYLVKRTGEKVFLECVQDMDHENMFWYRQDPGLGLRLIYFSYDVKMKEKGDIPEGYSVSREKKERFSLILESASTNQTSMYLCASSLNRDRVNEQFFGPGTRLTVL.

The chain uses TRBV10-2 and TRBJ2-3; TCRdb indicates TRBD1, and absent DNA this call remains unverified. Germline CDR1 WSHSY, CDR2 SAAADI. The CDR3 contains 15 residues. The CDR3 reads CASSVGPFDTDTQYF.

The chain recombines TRBV12-3 or TRBV12-4 with TRBJ1-2; TCRdb picks TRBD1, but there is no DNA to check that call. There are 14 residues in the CDR3. The CDR3: CASSLQDPNYGYTF.

This chain connects TRBV20-1 to TRBJ2-4. In germline, CDR1 is DFQATT, CDR2 SNEGSKA (reference sequence). The CDR3 totals 15 residues. CDR3 loop: CSAAPAGVAKNIQYF.

This sequence joins TRBV7-9 and TRBJ2-1; absent DNA, TCRdb's TRBD1 call cannot be checked. The CDR3 has 17 residues. Germline CDR1 and CDR2: SEHNR and FQNEAQ (reference sequence). CDR3 loop: CASSLVPLRDRQDEQFF.

The CDR3 loop reads CASSGAPIQETQYF. The V and J genes are TRBV28 and TRBJ2-5; absent DNA, TCRdb's TRBD1 call cannot be checked. This CDR3 spans 14 amino acids. Germline V gene lookup returns CDR1 MDHEN and CDR2 SYDVKM.

This rearrangement joins TRBV6-5 to TRBJ2-7. This CDR3 is 15 amino acids long. Germline CDR1 reads MNHEY; CDR2 reads SVGAGI. This chain's CDR3 is CASSYSWGGSYEQYF.